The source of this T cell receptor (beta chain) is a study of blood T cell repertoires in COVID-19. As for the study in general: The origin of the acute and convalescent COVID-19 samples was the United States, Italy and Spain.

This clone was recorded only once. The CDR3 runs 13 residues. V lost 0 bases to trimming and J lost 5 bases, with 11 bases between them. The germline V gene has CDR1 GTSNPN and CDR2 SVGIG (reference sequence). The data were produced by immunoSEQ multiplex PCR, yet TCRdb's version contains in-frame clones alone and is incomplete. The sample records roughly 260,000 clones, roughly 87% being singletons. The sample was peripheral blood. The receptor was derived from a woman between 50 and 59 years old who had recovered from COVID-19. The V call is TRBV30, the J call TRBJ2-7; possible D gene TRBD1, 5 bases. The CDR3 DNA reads TGTGCCTGGAGTGTTGACAGTAACGACGAGCAGTACTTC. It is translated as CAWSVDSNDEQYF.